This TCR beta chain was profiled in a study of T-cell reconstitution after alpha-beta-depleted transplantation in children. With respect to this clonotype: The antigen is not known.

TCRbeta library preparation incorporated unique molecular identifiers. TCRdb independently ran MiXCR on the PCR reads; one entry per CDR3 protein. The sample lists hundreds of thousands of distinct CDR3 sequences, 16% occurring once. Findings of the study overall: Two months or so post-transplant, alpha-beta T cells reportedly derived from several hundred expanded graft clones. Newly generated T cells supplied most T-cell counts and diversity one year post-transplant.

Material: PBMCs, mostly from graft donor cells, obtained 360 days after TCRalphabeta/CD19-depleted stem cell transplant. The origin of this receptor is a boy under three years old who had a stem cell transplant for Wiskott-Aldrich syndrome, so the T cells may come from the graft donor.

The CDR3 DNA sequence: TGTGCCAGCAGCCTCGCCGGGACTAGCGGGATCAATGAGCAGTTCTTC. This gives the protein CASSLAGTSGINEQFF. The chain has TRBV7-2 and TRBJ2-1; 13 bases are a match to TRBD2. The CDR3 runs 16 residues. Germline trimming cut 5 bases from V and 6 bases from J; bases unmatched to any gene: 7. Germline-derived CDR1 and CDR2 are SGHTA and FQGNSA.